This TCR beta chain appears in the sequencing data of a study of cytomegalovirus exposure and HLA in healthy donors. Study-level background: A later analysis reported the 120 or so validation repertoires used the same platform as the approximately 650 first-cohort repertoires. Study-wide findings and caveats: Clusters of TCRs from the first cohort tended to co-occur in the 130 or so validation repertoires (as a later analysis found).

The V and J ends lost 5 bases and 4 bases, in that order; junction bases with no gene match: 8. Germline V CDR1 and CDR2: KGHSH, LQKENI. CDR3 size: 15 residues. TCRdb keeps only in-frame clones here, not all; method: immunoSEQ multiplex PCR. The sample holds tens of thousands of clones, 92% seen once. With regard to this clone: Its specificity is not known.

The J gene is TRBJ2-1, the V gene TRBV18, with 7 bases that match TRBD1. Sequenced input: PBMCs. The origin of this receptor is a man younger than 30 in good health and CMV-seronegative. The CDR3 nucleotides are TGTGCCAGCTCATCGACAGGGCGAACGTACAATGAGCAGTTCTTC. Translating gives CASSSTGRTYNEQFF.